The entry that follows covers one T cell receptor beta chain sequence. Using immunoSEQ multiplex PCR, the repertoire was profiled, and TCRdb retains in-frame clones only, with some absent. Among tens of thousands of clones listed, around 90% were seen once. Trimming pared 3 bases from V and 7 bases from J, leaving 10 bases between. Per germline, CDR1 SNHLY and CDR2 FYNNEI. CDR3 length: 14 residues. These data originate in a study of blood T cell repertoires in COVID-19. The chain combines TRBV2 with TRBJ1-6, with D perhaps TRBD1 (5 bases). The sequenced sample consisted of peripheral blood. This receptor was taken from a woman in her fifties or sixties with acute or convalescent COVID-19. Written as DNA, the CDR3 is TGTGCCAGCAGTGATGGGGCTGGAAATTCACCCCTCCACTTT. It is translated as CASSDGAGNSPLHF.